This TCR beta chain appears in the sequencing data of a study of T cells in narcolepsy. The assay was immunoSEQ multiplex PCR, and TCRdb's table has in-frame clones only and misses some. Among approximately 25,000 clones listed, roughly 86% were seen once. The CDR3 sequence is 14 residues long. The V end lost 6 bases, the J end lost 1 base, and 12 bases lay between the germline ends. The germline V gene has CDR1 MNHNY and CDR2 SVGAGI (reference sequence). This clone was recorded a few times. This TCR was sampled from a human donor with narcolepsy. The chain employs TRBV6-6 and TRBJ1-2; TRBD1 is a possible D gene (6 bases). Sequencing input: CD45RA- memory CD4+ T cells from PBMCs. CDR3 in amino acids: CASSQGGINYGYTF. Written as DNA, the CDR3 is TGTGCCAGCAGCCAAGGGGGGATTAACTATGGCTACACCTTC.